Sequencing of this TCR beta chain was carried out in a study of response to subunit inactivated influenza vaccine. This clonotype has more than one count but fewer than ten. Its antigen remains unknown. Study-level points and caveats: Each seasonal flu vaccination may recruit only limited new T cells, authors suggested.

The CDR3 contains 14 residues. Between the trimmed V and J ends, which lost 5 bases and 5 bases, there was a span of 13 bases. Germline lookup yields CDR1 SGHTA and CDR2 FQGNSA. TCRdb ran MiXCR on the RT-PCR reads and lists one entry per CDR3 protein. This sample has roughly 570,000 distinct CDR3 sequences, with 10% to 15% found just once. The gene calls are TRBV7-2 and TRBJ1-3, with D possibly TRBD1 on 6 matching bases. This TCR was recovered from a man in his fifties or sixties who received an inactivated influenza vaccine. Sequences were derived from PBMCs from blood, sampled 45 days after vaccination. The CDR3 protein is CASSARTVRNTIYF. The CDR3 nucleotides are TGTGCCAGCAGCGCAAGGACAGTTAGAAACACCATATATTTT. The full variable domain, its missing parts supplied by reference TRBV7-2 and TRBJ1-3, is GAGVSQSPSNKVTEKGKDVELRCDPISGHTALYWYRQSLGQGLEFLIYFQGNSAPDKSGLPSDRFSAERTGGSVSTLTIQRTQQEDSAVYLCASSARTVRNTIYFGEGSWLTVV.